This T cell receptor beta chain was recorded in a study of blood T cells in healthy people across ages. The CDR3 contains 15 residues. The germline gives CDR1 SGHRS, CDR2 YFSETQ. Trimming removed 4 bases at V and 4 bases at J, with 17 bases between. Then a second PCR, running about 6 to 12 cycles, was carried out with a sample-barcoded 5' primer and a J-beta primer mix. TCRdb reprocessed the 5' RACE reads with MiXCR, giving one entry per CDR3 protein. The sample records hundreds of thousands of distinct CDR3 sequences, around 48% being singletons. The chain joins TRBV5-1 to TRBJ1-2, with a weak D call TRBD1 (6 bases). Sequencing was carried out using blood. This TCR was recovered from a man under 40 in good health. The CDR3 DNA is TGCGCCAGCAGCGAGCGTCGGACAGCCGTCTATGGCTACACCTTC. Its protein product is CASSERRTAVYGYTF.